The present T cell receptor (beta chain) was sequenced within a study of Ad26.COV2.S vaccination and SARS-CoV-2 variants. This clone was seen a single time. The germline V gene encodes CDR1 KGHSH and CDR2 LQKENI. Trimming stripped 3 bases from V and 0 bases from J, with 11 bases between. This CDR3 contains 15 residues. Measured with immunoSEQ multiplex PCR; TCRdb has only the in-frame clones, and not every one. The top ten clones hold around 1.4% of a sample with about 680,000 clones, roughly 90% of them seen once. The treatment was: some 19 received Ad26.COV2.S at low or high dose, single or two shots; several received placebo; per-sample allocation not given. Sampling took place 63 days after the first vaccine or placebo injection.

J is TRBJ1-2 and V is TRBV18; no firm D call. The material sequenced was peripheral blood, taken in a trial of Ad26.COV2.S vaccine versus placebo. This receptor was identified in a person aged 18 to 59 who received the Ad26.COV2.S COVID-19 vaccine or a placebo. The CDR3 protein is CASSPADGPNYGYTF. The DNA of the CDR3 is TGTGCCAGCTCACCTGCGGACGGCCCTAACTATGGCTACACCTTC.